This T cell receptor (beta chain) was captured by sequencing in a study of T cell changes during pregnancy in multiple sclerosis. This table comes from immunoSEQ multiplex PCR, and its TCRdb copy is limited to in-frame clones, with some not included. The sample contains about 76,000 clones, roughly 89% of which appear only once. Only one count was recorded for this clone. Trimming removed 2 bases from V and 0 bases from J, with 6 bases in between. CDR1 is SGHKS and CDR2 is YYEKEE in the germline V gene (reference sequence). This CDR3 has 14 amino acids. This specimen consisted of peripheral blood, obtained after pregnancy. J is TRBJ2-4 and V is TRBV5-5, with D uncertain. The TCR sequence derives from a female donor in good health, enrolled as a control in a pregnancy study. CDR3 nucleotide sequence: TGTGCCAGCAGCTTTGGAGTAGCCAAAAACATTCAGTACTTC. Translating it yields CASSFGVAKNIQYF.